This TCR beta chain comes out of a study of shared clonotypes between healthy human individuals. Whole-study context: Aged 18 to 49, the donors were a couple of women and three men.

The CDR3 covers 14 residues. The V end lost 3 bases, the J end lost 4 bases, and 13 bases lay between the germline ends. CDR1 and CDR2 (germline): MDHEN, SYDVKM. Replicate sorted-subset PCRs were loaded with roughly 200 ng DNA, roughly 33,000 T cell genomes. The repertoire was sequenced with immunoSEQ multiplex PCR; TCRdb's copy has only in-frame clones and lacks some. The table shows approximately 400,000 clones, with roughly 96% occurring only once. This receptor was obtained from a man between 25 and 39 years old in good health. Source material: memory CD8+ T cells sorted from blood. The subset: CD45RO+ cells pooled with CCR7-negative TemRA cells. V usage is TRBV28 and J usage is TRBJ2-7; D remains ambiguous. In nucleotides, the CDR3 is TGTGCCAGCAGTTTGTATGGCCGACAATACGAGCAGTACTTC. It specifies CASSLYGRQYEQYF. The full variable domain, with the rest looked up from reference TRBV28 and TRBJ2-7, is DVKVTQSSRYLVKRTGEKVFLECVQDMDHENMFWYRQDPGLGLRLIYFSYDVKMKEKGDIPEGYSVSREKKERFSLILESASTNQTSMYLCASSLYGRQYEQYFGPGTRLTVT.